The present T cell receptor beta chain was sequenced within a study of T cells in Graves' hyperthyroidism and ophthalmopathy. Study observations and caveats: Among clonotypes expanded in thyroid above 0.001, most were also found in blood. Onset of ophthalmopathy came a median 6.5 months after the model predicted it.

Patients with ophthalmopathy all had a Clinical Activity Score of at least 3, a NOSPECS grade of at least 4 and duration under 3 months. Concerning this clonotype: Antigen specificity is unknown.

What was amplified from RNA transcripts were TCR beta CDR3 regions. A set of HTBI primers served as the primers for a first-round RT-PCR of the TCR CDR3. TCRdb reprocessed the multiplex PCR reads via MiXCR and lists one record per CDR3 protein. The sample records a few hundred thousand distinct CDR3 sequences, approximately 16% being singletons. With 1 base removed from V and 1 base from J, the gap between germline ends came to 23 bases. CDR3 length equals 20 residues. Germline CDR1 SGHVS, CDR2 FNYEAQ. What was sequenced was blood. V gene TRBV7-6 combines with J gene TRBJ2-1; TRBD2 is a possible D gene (5 bases). This TCR was sampled from a woman in her 40s with Graves' ophthalmopathy. The CDR3 DNA is TGTGCCAGCAGCTTAGACGGGTGGGTGGGGAGCGTTGAGTCCTACAATGAGCAGTTCTTC. Amino acids: CASSLDGWVGSVESYNEQFF.